This T cell receptor (beta chain) was sequenced for a study of CD8+ T cells in alopecia areata. For the study at large: The study gave treated patients oral tofacitinib at 5 to 10 mg twice daily. Tofacitinib therapy lasting 6 to 18 months was followed by 6 months off drug.

On this clone itself: Its antigen is unidentified.

Whole-study results and caveats: Relative to mice, TCR sharing across patients was less clear, a difference possibly HLA-related. Scalp lesions, especially in alopecia totalis/universalis, had higher clonality than normal scalp.

The authors extracted RNA and reverse transcribed it into cDNA as the sequencing template. Here immunoSEQ multiplex PCR was the method, and the copy in TCRdb shows in-frame clones only, minus some. This table holds roughly 250,000 clones, around two thirds found once. The V end lost 4 bases, the J end lost 1 base, and 7 bases lay between the germline ends. This CDR3 has 12 residues. In germline, CDR1 is GTSNPN, CDR2 SVGIG (reference sequence). The chain is built from TRBV30 and TRBJ1-1; D is unclear. The sample was CD4+ T cells sorted from blood, taken at week 0. The TCR comes from a human donor with alopecia areata. This chain's CDR3 is CAWTRENTEAFF. The CDR3 nucleotides are TGTGCCTGGACTCGAGAGAACACTGAAGCTTTCTTT.